This TCR beta chain was sequenced for a study of CD8+CD57+ T cells in acquired aplastic anemia. The study profiled TCR beta VDJ and CDR3 using genomic DNA as template. TCRdb recomputed calls from the reads with MiXCR, one row per CDR3 protein. Of some 120,000 distinct CDR3 sequences listed, 30% to 45% are singletons. CDR3 length: 16 amino acids. V was clipped by 0 bases and J by 3 bases, with 9 bases between them. Selection for sequencing was limited to patients who had shown CD8+CD57+ cell expansion by flow cytometry. Patients had not yet gotten any therapy when their blood was taken for sampling. Sequencing used sorted CD4+, CD8+, or CD8+CD57+ T cells (not recorded which) from PBMCs. This TCR derives from a human donor with aplastic anemia. The chain is built from TRBV12-3 or TRBV12-4 and TRBJ1-6; D is unresolved. Here the CDR3 reads CASSLAGGGYNSPLHF. DNA for the CDR3: TGTGCCAGCAGTTTAGCTGGTGGAGGCTATAATTCACCCCTCCACTTT.